This TCR beta chain was captured in a study of PD-L1 blockade in urothelial cancer. This sample's time point: pretreatment peripheral blood. Only in-frame clones appear in the TCRdb table, and some are missing; sequencing was by immunoSEQ multiplex PCR. The sample lists under 50,000 clones, roughly nine tenths occurring once. The V gene end was trimmed by 0 bases and the J gene end by 2 bases; junction bases not matched to a gene: 4. The CDR3 runs to 15 residues. Germline CDR1 is SGHRS and CDR2 is YFSETQ. Sequences were derived from PBMCs, sampled around atezolizumab (anti-PD-L1) treatment. This chain uses TRBV5-1 with TRBJ1-2; TRBD1 matches 7 bases. This TCR came from a woman in her fifties or sixties with urothelial cancer. This CDR3 reads CASSLGVGGNYGYTF. The DNA for the CDR3 is TGCGCCAGCAGCTTGGGCGTAGGGGGCAACTATGGCTACACCTTC.